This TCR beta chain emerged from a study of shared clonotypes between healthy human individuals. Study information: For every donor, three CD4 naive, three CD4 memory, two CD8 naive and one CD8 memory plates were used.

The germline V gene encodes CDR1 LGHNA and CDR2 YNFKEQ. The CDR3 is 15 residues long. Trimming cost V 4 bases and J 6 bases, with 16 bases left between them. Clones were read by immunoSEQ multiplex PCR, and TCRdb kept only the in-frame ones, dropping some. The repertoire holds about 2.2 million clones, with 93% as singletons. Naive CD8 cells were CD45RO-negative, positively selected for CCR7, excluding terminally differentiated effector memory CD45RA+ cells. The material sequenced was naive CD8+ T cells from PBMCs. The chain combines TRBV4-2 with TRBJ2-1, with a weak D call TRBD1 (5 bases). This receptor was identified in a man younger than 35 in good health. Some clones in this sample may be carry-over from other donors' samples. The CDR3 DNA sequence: TGTGCCAGCAGCCCCAGGGCTCCATTAGTCAATGAGCAGTTCTTC. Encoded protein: CASSPRAPLVNEQFF.